One and the same sample provided the 30 T cell receptor beta chains below, sequenced in a study of T cells in tumors after PD-1 blockade. The assay was immunoSEQ multiplex PCR, and TCRdb's table has in-frame clones only and misses some. Among about 7,700 clones listed, around 69% were seen once. The starting material was tumor tissue, obtained after anti-PD-1 treatment. The receptors derive from a human donor with basal cell carcinoma.

The chain recombines TRBV28 with TRBJ1-4; possible D gene TRBD1, 5 bases. This CDR3 region has 17 residues. Looked up from germline, CDR1 is MDHEN and CDR2 is SYDVKM. V lost 5 bases and J 3 bases, leaving 19 bases between the germline ends. The chain's CDR3 is CASSPRDGITANEKLFF. Here the CDR3 DNA reads TGTGCCAGCAGTCCAAGGGACGGGATTACGGCTAATGAAAAACTGTTTTTT.

This sequence joins TRBV19 and TRBJ2-5; TRBD2 aligns across 10 bases. The CDR3 length is 16 residues. The ends lost 5 bases at V and 2 bases at J; junction bases unmatched: 8. Germline values: CDR1 LNHDA, CDR2 SQIVND (reference sequence). The CDR3 spells CASSLGVTSGQETQYF. For the CDR3, the DNA is TGTGCCAGTAGTCTTGGTGTGACTAGCGGGCAAGAGACCCAGTACTTC.

The V call is TRBV28, the J call TRBJ1-6; TRBD1 matches at 7 bases. The V segment lost 7 bases and the J segment 4 bases; nucleotides outside the gene matches: 4. The CDR3 length is 14 residues. CDR1 MDHEN and CDR2 SYDVKM come from the germline V gene. This CDR3 is CASKSRGYNSPLHF. The CDR3 DNA reads TGTGCCAGCAAATCCAGGGGGTATAATTCACCCCTCCACTTT.

This clone has a handful of counts. J is TRBJ1-1 and V is TRBV6-5; 9 positions match TRBD1. CDR1 MNHEY and CDR2 SVGAGI come from the germline V gene. This CDR3 spans 15 amino acids. Trimming took 2 bases from V and 4 from J; bases not matched to a gene: 5. The CDR3 spells CASSYPQGAGTEAFF. The DNA for the CDR3 is TGTGCCAGCAGTTACCCACAGGGGGCAGGCACTGAAGCTTTCTTT.

This clone was seen a few times. This chain links TRBV28 with TRBJ2-3, with D tentatively TRBD1 (6 bases). Germline loops: CDR1 MDHEN, CDR2 SYDVKM. The CDR3 loop spans 17 amino acids. Trimming cost V 5 bases and J 3 bases, with 21 bases left between them. The CDR3 is CASSPTGSRLETDTQYF. CDR3 coding DNA: TGTGCCAGCAGTCCCACAGGGAGCAGGTTAGAAACAGATACGCAGTATTTT.

Turning to this clone: At one end the junction does not follow the germline gene, possibly because of a read error. V usage is TRBV25-1 and J usage is TRBJ2-7, with D uncertain. The germline gives CDR1 MGHDK, CDR2 SYGVNS. CDR3 length: 12 amino acids. CDR3 in amino acids: CASSEYPYEQCF. In DNA form, the CDR3 reads TGTGCCAGCAGTGAATATCCCTACGAGCAGTGCTTC.

This rearrangement joins TRBV4-1 to TRBJ1-1; D is unresolved. Germline V CDR1 and CDR2: MGHRA, YSYEKL. The V end was cut by 0 bases, the J end by 1 base, with 15 bases between. This CDR3 region has 17 residues. The CDR3 loop reads CASSQEGRLDANTEAFF. CDR3 sequence (DNA): TGCGCCAGCAGCCAAGAAGGACGGCTAGATGCGAACACTGAAGCTTTCTTT.

The chain employs TRBV6-2 or TRBV6-3 and TRBJ2-3, with D unresolved. The germline gives CDR1 MNHEY, CDR2 SVGEGT. CDR3 length: 13 amino acids. Trimming pared 0 bases from V and 1 base from J, leaving 2 bases between. The CDR3: CASSYSGTDTQYF. The CDR3 nucleotides are TGTGCCAGCAGTTACTCGGGCACAGATACGCAGTATTTT.

V is TRBV27 and J is TRBJ2-7, with 7 bases identical to TRBD1. Trimming took 0 bases from V and 1 from J; bases not matched to a gene: 3. The CDR3 spans 15 residues. CDR1 is MNHEY, CDR2 SMNVEV, per germline (reference sequence). CDR3 bases: TGTGCCAGCAGTTTATCGGCGACAGGGTCCTACGAGCAGTACTTC. It specifies CASSLSATGSYEQYF.

Judged by abundance, this clone is medium-sized. V gene TRBV18 combines with J gene TRBJ2-7; a possible D gene is TRBD1 (5 bases). The V gene's germline CDR1 is KGHSH and CDR2 LQKENI. The CDR3 loop spans 11 amino acids. The ends were cut back, 4 bases at V and 6 bases at J, with 7 bases in the middle. CDR3 bases: TGTGCCAGCTCACAAAGGGGCGAGCAGTACTTC. Translated, it gives CASSQRGEQYF.

The chain employs TRBV7-9 and TRBJ2-1; 7 bases fit TRBD2. The CDR3 sequence is 15 residues long. Trimming removed 5 bases from V and 6 bases from J; junction bases left unmatched: 10. Germline CDR1 is SEHNR and CDR2 is FQNEAQ (reference sequence). In DNA form, the CDR3 reads TGTGCCAGCAGCCTAGGGGCGGGGGTTGCCAATGAGCAGTTCTTC. Encoded protein: CASSLGAGVANEQFF.

This clone was found a few times. This chain joins TRBV18 and TRBJ2-3; possibly TRBD1 for D (5 bases). V lost 4 bases and J 0 bases, leaving 14 bases between the germline ends. This CDR3 is 16 amino acids long. The germline V gene encodes CDR1 KGHSH and CDR2 LQKENI. CDR3 amino acids: CASSLSTARSTDTQYF. CDR3 nucleotides: TGTGCCAGCTCACTGTCGACAGCCAGGAGCACAGATACGCAGTATTTT.

The CDR3 sequence is CASSESGGLMLPYNSPLHF. As DNA, the CDR3 is TGCGCCAGCAGTGAGTCGGGGGGCCTTATGTTACCCTATAATTCACCCCTCCACTTT. The V and J genes are TRBV10-1 and TRBJ1-6, with D tentatively TRBD1 (6 bases). The CDR3 totals 19 residues. Germline lookup yields CDR1 WNHNN and CDR2 SYGVQD (reference sequence). Trimming took off 0 bases at V and 2 bases at J, with 17 bases between the two ends.

This rearrangement joins TRBV28 to TRBJ2-7; TRBD1 matches at 9 bases. CDR3 size: 13 residues. Unmatched junction bases numbered 6, after V lost 6 bases and J lost 6 bases. The germline V gene encodes CDR1 MDHEN and CDR2 SYDVKM. CDR3 protein: CASSDRGVIEQYF. CDR3 DNA: TGTGCCAGCAGCGACAGGGGGGTTATCGAGCAGTACTTC.

V usage is TRBV5-6 and J usage is TRBJ2-1; no clear D. The CDR3 contains 15 residues. Per germline, CDR1 SGHDT and CDR2 YYEEEE. V was clipped by 1 base and J by 1 base, with 9 bases between them. For the CDR3, the DNA is TGTGCCAGCAGCTTGAAGCCGGATTCCTACAATGAGCAGTTCTTC. Translating gives CASSLKPDSYNEQFF.

The chain has TRBV30 and TRBJ1-1; D is unresolved. CDR1 and CDR2 from the germline V gene are GTSNPN and SVGIG (reference sequence). The CDR3 is 12 amino acids. V was pared by 4 bases and J by 4 bases, with 10 bases between. CDR3 DNA: TGTGCCTGGAATCGTAGGGTCACTGAAGCTTTCTTT. This codes for CAWNRRVTEAFF.

The genes are TRBV9 and TRBJ2-1, with D tentatively TRBD1 (5 bases). The CDR3 runs to 14 residues. Deletions cut 0 bases from V and 10 bases from J, with 14 bases between. Germline V gives CDR1 SGDLS, CDR2 YYNGEE. CDR3 sequence: CASSVVVGAVEQFF. The CDR3 DNA is TGTGCCAGCAGCGTAGTTGTAGGGGCAGTAGAGCAGTTCTTC.

The J gene is TRBJ2-7, the V gene TRBV5-6; 10 bases map to TRBD1. The J segment lost 6 bases and the V segment lost 0 bases, leaving 0 bases of the junction unmatched. The CDR3 is made up of 13 amino acids. Germline loops: CDR1 SGHDT, CDR2 YYEEEE. The CDR3 here is CASSLGTGGEQYF. The CDR3 coding sequence is TGTGCCAGCAGCTTGGGGACAGGGGGCGAGCAGTACTTC.

The chain joins TRBV29-1 to TRBJ2-7; 8 nucleotides match TRBD2. This CDR3 has 14 amino acids. V was clipped by 6 bases and J by 3 bases; unmatched bases: 10. Germline-derived CDR1 and CDR2 are SQVTM and ANQGSEA. CDR3 amino acids: CSVTPGGGFYEQYF. CDR3 DNA sequence: TGCAGCGTAACGCCGGGAGGGGGGTTCTACGAGCAGTACTTC.

The chain couples TRBV5-6 to TRBJ2-4; weak D call: TRBD2 (6 bases). CDR3 length: 16 amino acids. Per germline, CDR1 SGHDT and CDR2 YYEEEE. Deletions cut 0 bases from V and 0 bases from J, with 10 bases between. The CDR3 nucleotides read TGTGCCAGCAGCTTGGGTGGAGGGGTAGCCAAAAACATTCAGTACTTC. Translation gives CASSLGGGVAKNIQYF.

V is TRBV30 and J is TRBJ1-6; no firm D call. V lost 3 bases and J lost 4, with 4 bases in between. Germline CDR1 is GTSNPN and CDR2 is SVGIG (reference sequence). This CDR3 contains 12 residues. The CDR3 coding sequence is TGTGCCTGGAGCCTGTATAATTCACCCCTCCACTTT. Its translation: CAWSLYNSPLHF. The complete variable domain, with remaining parts taken from reference TRBV30 and TRBJ1-6, reads SQTIHQWPATLVQPVGSPLSLECTVEGTSNPNLYWYRQAAGRGLQLLFYSVGIGQISSEVPQNLSASRPQDRQFILSSKKLLLSDSGFYLCAWSLYNSPLHFGNGTRLTVT.

The V call is TRBV6-5, the J call TRBJ1-2; possible D gene TRBD1, 6 bases. Trimming left V 6 bases short and J 4 bases short, with 12 bases between. Per germline, CDR1 MNHEY and CDR2 SVGAGI. The CDR3 consists of 13 residues. The CDR3: CASSLGGIYGYTF. CDR3 bases: TGTGCCAGCAGCTTGGGGGGCATCTATGGCTACACCTTC.

V is TRBV9 and J is TRBJ2-3, with D tentatively TRBD2 (6 bases). The V and J ends lost 2 bases and 0 bases respectively, with 13 bases between them. The CDR3 sequence is 16 residues long. Per germline, CDR1 SGDLS and CDR2 YYNGEE. The CDR3 DNA sequence: TGTGCCAGCAGCGTCCCACTAGCCTCCAGCACAGATACGCAGTATTTT. It encodes CASSVPLASSTDTQYF.

V gene TRBV30 combines with J gene TRBJ2-1; D unclear. The ends were cut back, 0 bases at V and 8 bases at J, with 5 bases in the middle. This CDR3 is built from 11 residues. CDR1 and CDR2 from the germline V gene are GTSNPN and SVGIG (reference sequence). In nucleotides, the CDR3 is TGTGCCTGGAGTGTATCTCATGAGCAGTTCTTC. It codes for CAWSVSHEQFF.

The chain links TRBV5-1 to TRBJ2-3; a weak D match, TRBD1 (6 bases). V gave up 3 bases and J gave up 3 bases, with 8 bases separating them. Germline CDR1 reads SGHRS; CDR2 reads YFSETQ. There are 13 residues in the CDR3. Here the CDR3 reads CASSSQGTDTQYF. In DNA, the CDR3 is TGCGCCAGCAGCTCCCAGGGGACAGATACGCAGTATTTT.

This clone ranks as medium-sized (0.01 to 0.1%). This sequence joins TRBV28 and TRBJ1-1; D uncertain. Germline CDR1 is MDHEN and CDR2 is SYDVKM. This CDR3 is built from 14 residues. Trimming took 8 bases from V and 1 from J, leaving 14 bases between them. CDR3 amino acids: CASWAPRGNTEAFF. In DNA, the CDR3 is TGTGCCAGCTGGGCCCCCCGGGGGAACACTGAAGCTTTCTTT.

The chain couples TRBV6-1 to TRBJ2-5; D ambiguous. This CDR3 spans 11 amino acids. The V end lost 3 bases, the J end lost 5 bases, and 4 bases lay between the germline ends. Germline loops: CDR1 MNHNS, CDR2 SASEGT. The CDR3 reads CASSEWETQYF. For the CDR3, the DNA is TGTGCCAGCAGTGAGTGGGAGACCCAGTACTTC.

This clone showed up just a few times. The V call is TRBV12-3 or TRBV12-4, the J call TRBJ1-5, with D unresolved. The CDR3 runs to 13 residues. Trimming removed 3 bases at V and 5 bases at J, with 8 bases between. The CDR3, as DNA: TGTGCCAGCAGTTTTGCGGAATATCAGCCCCAGCATTTT. Its protein product is CASSFAEYQPQHF.

The chain has TRBV19 and TRBJ1-6, with D perhaps TRBD1 (5 bases). The CDR3 runs 15 residues. The germline V and J ends were trimmed by 2 bases and 9 bases, with 14 bases remaining between them. Germline CDR1 is LNHDA and CDR2 is SQIVND (reference sequence). CDR3 in DNA: TGTGCCAGTAGTATATGGGGGGTCCATGGTTCACCCCTCCACTTT. It yields the protein CASSIWGVHGSPLHF.

The rearrangement uses TRBV9 and TRBJ2-3, with TRBD1 matching 12 bases. Germline CDR1 and CDR2: SGDLS and YYNGEE. With 3 bases clipped from V and 5 bases from J, the junction kept 13 bases outside the gene matches. This CDR3 contains 18 residues. DNA of the CDR3: TGTGCCAGCAGCGCCTCCGGCCGGGACAGGGGGCGCTTAGATACGCAGTATTTT. This gives the protein CASSASGRDRGRLDTQYF.